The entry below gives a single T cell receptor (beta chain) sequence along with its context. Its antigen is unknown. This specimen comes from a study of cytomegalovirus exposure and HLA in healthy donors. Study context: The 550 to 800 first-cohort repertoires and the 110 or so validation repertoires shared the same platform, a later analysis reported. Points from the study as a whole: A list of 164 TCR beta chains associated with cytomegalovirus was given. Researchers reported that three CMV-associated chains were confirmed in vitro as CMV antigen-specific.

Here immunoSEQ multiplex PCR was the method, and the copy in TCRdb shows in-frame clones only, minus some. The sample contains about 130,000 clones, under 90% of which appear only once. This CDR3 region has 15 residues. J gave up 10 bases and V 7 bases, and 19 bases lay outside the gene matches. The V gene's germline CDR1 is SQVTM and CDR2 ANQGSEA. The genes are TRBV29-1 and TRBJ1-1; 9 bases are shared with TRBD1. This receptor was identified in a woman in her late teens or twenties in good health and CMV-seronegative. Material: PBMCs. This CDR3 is CSGEGTGTGFGIAFF. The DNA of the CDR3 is TGCAGCGGGGAGGGGACAGGGACCGGGTTCGGCATAGCTTTCTTT.